Described below is a single T cell receptor (beta chain) sequence and its context. The target antigen is unknown. V lost 1 base, J lost 5 bases, and 4 bases stayed unmatched. The CDR3 extends over 14 amino acids. Germline V gene lookup returns CDR1 LNHDA and CDR2 SQIVND (reference sequence). These data originate in a study of T cell responses to AZD1222 COVID-19 vaccine. Measured with immunoSEQ multiplex PCR; TCRdb has only the in-frame clones, and not every one. The sample yields 63,000 or so clones, 65% to 90% seen once. Whole-study findings and limits: Baseline seropositivity occurred in only a handful of AZD1222 recipients. In the spike-specific TCR repertoire, nearly half reportedly target unmutated variant regions. Spike-wide coverage was observed for vaccine-associated CD4 TCRs, with dominant responses at 160-218 and 743-854. Spike-specific TCR breadth and depth rose after two AZD1222 doses.

The sample consisted of peripheral blood, taken on day 0 of AZD1222 vaccination. The rearrangement uses TRBV19 and TRBJ2-5, with TRBD1 matching 7 bases. The clonotype was recovered from an adult in good health. The CDR3 here is CASSIGKGAETQYF. CDR3 nucleotides: TGTGCCAGTAGTATAGGGAAGGGGGCGGAGACCCAGTACTTC.